One sample yielded the 20 T cell receptor beta chains listed below, sequenced in a study of radiation and T cells in renal cell carcinoma. The table came from immunoSEQ multiplex PCR; TCRdb's copy has only in-frame clones and leaves some out. The repertoire includes 75,000 to 95,000 clones, approximately 86% of them detected once, and around 9.1% sits in the top ten. Noted time point: blood 4 weeks post-SBRT, at nephrectomy. Noted treatment: 15 Gy SBRT to primary tumor, nephrectomy 4 weeks later. The source material was blood, sampled from a patient whose treatment included radiotherapy and nephrectomy. Receptors originate from a man aged 45-65 years with renal cell carcinoma.

The chain couples TRBV18 to TRBJ1-1; D gene uncertain. The CDR3 runs to 12 residues. The V end lost 10 bases, the J end lost 3 bases, and 12 bases lay between the germline ends. In germline, CDR1 is KGHSH, CDR2 LQKENI. The CDR3 nucleotides read TGTGCCACCCAAACGGAATACACTGAAGCTTTCTTT. Amino acids: CATQTEYTEAFF.

The table lists this clone with a count of one. The gene calls are TRBV18 and TRBJ2-7, with D perhaps matching TRBD2 (6 bases). The germline V gene encodes CDR1 KGHSH and CDR2 LQKENI. The CDR3 is 13 residues long. Trimming shortened V by 8 bases and J by 1 base, and 12 bases separated the two germline ends. The CDR3: CASRSGASYEQYF. CDR3 coding DNA: TGTGCCAGCCGCTCGGGAGCATCCTACGAGCAGTACTTC.

The V gene is TRBV15, the J gene TRBJ2-1; D gene ambiguous. CDR1 is LNHNV, CDR2 YYDKDF, per germline (reference sequence). The CDR3 has 14 residues. V lost 3 bases, J lost 4 bases, and 10 bases lay in between. CDR3 nucleotides: TGTGCCACCAGCAGGGAGAAGGGTTACAATGAGCAGTTCTTC. Protein sequence: CATSREKGYNEQFF.

The chain combines TRBV28 with TRBJ2-7; perhaps D is TRBD1 or TRBD2 (5 bases each). There are 16 residues in the CDR3. V was clipped by 4 bases and J by 1 base, with 17 bases between them. The germline V gene encodes CDR1 MDHEN and CDR2 SYDVKM. CDR3 in amino acids: CASSSNRDEASYEQYF. The DNA of the CDR3 is TGTGCCAGCAGTTCAAACCGGGACGAAGCGTCCTACGAGCAGTACTTC.

The V call is TRBV28, the J call TRBJ1-2; D is ambiguous. CDR1 is MDHEN, CDR2 SYDVKM, per germline. Trimming removed 4 bases at V and 6 bases at J, with 12 bases between. The CDR3 extends over 13 amino acids. CDR3 sequence (DNA): TGTGCCAGCAGTTCGACCCCGAGAAATGGCTACACCTTC. It translates to CASSSTPRNGYTF.

The V gene is TRBV5-1, the J gene TRBJ2-5, with D possibly TRBD2 on 5 matching bases. The CDR3 loop spans 15 amino acids. Germline V gene data show CDR1 as SGHRS and CDR2 as YFSETQ. V was pared by 0 bases and J by 4 bases, with 13 bases between. In DNA, the CDR3 is TGCGCCAGCAGCTTGGGCCTGTACGGAGGAGAGACCCAGTACTTC. It translates to CASSLGLYGGETQYF.

The chain has TRBV9 and TRBJ1-2; D gene uncertain. V was pared by 6 bases and J by 6 bases, with 15 bases between. Germline assignment: CDR1 SGDLS and CDR2 YYNGEE. This CDR3 has 13 amino acids. The CDR3: CASTRGGFDGYTF. The CDR3 coding sequence is TGTGCCAGCACTCGGGGAGGGTTCGATGGCTACACCTTC.

The CDR3 region is CASSDPRQGGVGETQYF. CDR3 DNA: TGTGCCAGCAGTGACCCCCGACAGGGGGGGGTTGGAGAGACCCAGTACTTC. The chain joins TRBV25-1 to TRBJ2-5; 9 bases are a match to TRBD1. The CDR3 runs 17 residues. Germline CDR1 MGHDK, CDR2 SYGVNS. V shed 3 bases, J shed 4 bases, and the junction held 12 bases outside the gene matches.

In this sample, this clone turned up a few times. The chain employs TRBV25-1 and TRBJ2-1; a possible D gene is TRBD1 (5 bases). The CDR3 is made up of 12 amino acids. The V gene lost 7 bases and the J gene lost 2 bases, with 6 bases spanning the gap. CDR1 and CDR2 (germline): MGHDK, SYGVNS. DNA of the CDR3: TGTGCCAGCAAGGACACCTACAATGAGCAGTTCTTC. It codes for CASKDTYNEQFF.

The chain is built from TRBV7-6 and TRBJ1-1; D call uncertain. The V end was cut by 5 bases, the J end by 0 bases, with 7 bases between. Germline-derived CDR1 and CDR2 are SGHVS and FNYEAQ. This CDR3 contains 13 residues. The DNA of the CDR3 is TGTGCCAGCAGCCCAGGACTGAACACTGAAGCTTTCTTT. This codes for CASSPGLNTEAFF.

This rearrangement joins TRBV9 to TRBJ1-1, with D tentatively TRBD1 (5 bases). The CDR3 covers 14 residues. V lost 5 bases and J lost 6, with 17 bases in between. Germline CDR1 is SGDLS and CDR2 is YYNGEE. CDR3 coding DNA: TGTGCCAGCAGTCGTAGGGGTGGGGTCGCTGAAGCTTTCTTT. Translated: CASSRRGGVAEAFF.

V and J are TRBV2 and TRBJ2-5, with 7 bases identical to TRBD1. The J segment lost 3 bases and the V segment lost 6 bases, leaving 4 bases of the junction unmatched. Germline V gene sequence: CDR1 SNHLY, CDR2 FYNNEI. The CDR3 runs to 13 residues. DNA of the CDR3: TGTGCCAGCAGGGGACAGATTGAAGAGACCCAGTACTTC. Its protein is CASRGQIEETQYF. The entire variable domain, with the rest obtained from reference TRBV2 and TRBJ2-5, is as follows: EPEVTQTPSHQVTQMGQEVILRCVPISNHLYFYWYRQILGQKVEFLVSFYNNEISEKSEIFDDQFSVERPDGSNFTLKIRSTKLEDSAMYFCASRGQIEETQYFGPGTRLLVL.

The sample holds one count of this clone. The rearrangement joins TRBV6-5 to TRBJ1-1; D possibly corresponds to TRBD1 (5 bases). The germline CDR1 and CDR2 sequences are MNHEY and SVGAGI. The CDR3 has 13 residues. Trimming stripped 2 bases from V and 1 base from J, with 5 bases between. The CDR3 bases are TGTGCCAGCAGTTACACAGGGAACACTGAAGCTTTCTTT. Protein: CASSYTGNTEAFF.

The chain uses TRBV4-3 and TRBJ1-2, with D unresolved. The CDR3 length is 14 residues. CDR1 is LGHNA, CDR2 YSLEER, per germline. Deletions cut 0 bases from V and 4 bases from J, with 9 bases between. The CDR3 reads CASSQDPTRYGYTF. CDR3 DNA: TGCGCCAGCAGCCAAGATCCAACCCGCTATGGCTACACCTTC.

V is TRBV19 and J is TRBJ2-2, with 11 bases that match TRBD2. The CDR3 sequence is 15 residues long. The V gene's germline CDR1 is LNHDA and CDR2 SQIVND (reference sequence). J lost 0 bases, V lost 9 bases, and 3 bases had no gene match. The CDR3 protein is CASKGLAANTGELFF. The CDR3 DNA reads as TGTGCCAGCAAGGGACTAGCGGCGAACACCGGGGAGCTGTTTTTT. The complete variable domain, with remaining parts taken from reference TRBV19 and TRBJ2-2, reads DGGITQSPKYLFRKEGQNVTLSCEQNLNHDAMYWYRQDPGQGLRLIYYSQIVNDFQKGDIAEGYSVSREKKESFPLTVTSAQKNPTAFYLCASKGLAANTGELFFGEGSRLTVL.

This clone was observed a single time. This sequence joins TRBV9 and TRBJ2-7, with a weak D call TRBD1 (6 bases). V dropped 3 bases and J dropped 1 base, with 20 bases sitting between them. CDR1 is SGDLS and CDR2 is YYNGEE in the germline V gene. This CDR3 has 17 amino acids. The CDR3 DNA reads as TGTGCCAGCAGCGGTACCGATTCCAGGGGCCGATCCTACGAGCAGTACTTC. As protein: CASSGTDSRGRSYEQYF.

This chain uses TRBV5-1 with TRBJ2-2; no firm D call. V was clipped by 1 base and J by 4 bases, with 14 bases between them. Germline lookup yields CDR1 SGHRS and CDR2 YFSETQ. The CDR3 has 16 residues. In DNA, the CDR3 is TGCGCCAGCAGCTTGTGGAGTGGTTACGGCACCGGGGAGCTGTTTTTT. Amino acids: CASSLWSGYGTGELFF.

In its sample, this clone was seen a few times. V usage is TRBV11-2 and J usage is TRBJ1-1; D perhaps matches TRBD1 (5 bases). The CDR3 totals 12 residues. Germline CDR1 is SGHAT and CDR2 is FQNNGV. V lost 5 bases and J 7 bases, leaving 11 bases between the germline ends. The DNA of the CDR3 is TGTGCCAGCAGCATAAGACAGTTTGAAGCTTTCTTT. It codes for CASSIRQFEAFF. The full variable domain, rest sourced from reference TRBV11-2 and TRBJ1-1, is EAGVAQSPRYKIIEKRQSVAFWCNPISGHATLYWYQQILGQGPKLLIQFQNNGVVDDSQLPKDRFSAERLKGVDSTLKIQPAKLEDSAVYLCASSIRQFEAFFGQGTRLTVV.

In its sample, this clone was seen once. CDR3 nucleotides: TGTGCCAGCTCCCCGACAGGGGGTGGCGAAAAACTGTTTTTT. This translates into CASSPTGGGEKLFF. The chain links TRBV18 to TRBJ1-4; 9 bases agree with TRBD1. There are 14 residues in the CDR3. Trimming removed 6 bases from V and 8 bases from J; junction bases left unmatched: 7. CDR1 KGHSH and CDR2 LQKENI come from the germline V gene. Full variable domain (missing parts from reference TRBV18 and TRBJ1-4): NAGVMQNPRHLVRRRGQEARLRCSPMKGHSHVYWYRQLPEEGLKFMVYLQKENIIDESGMPKERFSAEFPKEGPSILRIQQVVRGDSAAYFCASSPTGGGEKLFFGSGTQLSVL.

This clone was picked up a small number of times. The chain recombines TRBV6-1 with TRBJ1-5; D call uncertain. This CDR3 comprises 12 residues. Trimming left V 4 bases short and J 5 bases short, with 6 bases between. Germline V gene data show CDR1 as MNHNS and CDR2 as SASEGT. The CDR3 region has the DNA TGTGCCAGCAGTGGGGGAGATCAGCCCCAGCATTTT. This sequence encodes CASSGGDQPQHF.